This T cell receptor (beta chain) was recorded in a study of memory CD4+ T cells and cytomegalovirus serostatus. Study-level information: Of the healthy Belgian adults, several were CMV seropositive and 20 to 30 seronegative.

Single viable CD3+CD4+CD8-CD45RO+ cells were sorted as the memory CD4+ T cells. This CDR3 is built from 17 residues. V gave up 4 bases and J gave up 2 bases; unmatched junction bases: 13. Per the germline V gene, CDR1 is SEHNR and CDR2 is FQNEAQ (reference sequence). This clone appeared a few times. Repertoires were generated with immunoSEQ multiplex PCR, while TCRdb's copy carries only in-frame clones and drops some. The profile covers tens of thousands of clones, with approximately 82% appearing a single time and about 0.5% taken by the ten largest. The sequence was collected from an adult in good health and CMV-seronegative. Some clones in this sample may be carry-over from other donors' samples. The sequenced sample was memory CD4+ T cells from blood. V and J are TRBV7-9 and TRBJ1-2; 7 bases map to TRBD1. The CDR3, as DNA: TGTGCCAGCAGCTCGTCAGGATCGGGACAGATCAACTATGGCTACACCTTC. It codes for CASSSSGSGQINYGYTF.